Presented here are 4 T cell receptor beta chains from one specimen sequenced in a study of T cells in Graves' hyperthyroidism and ophthalmopathy. Researchers amplified the TCR beta CDR3 regions from RNA transcripts. Carried out on the TCR CDR3, a first-round RT-PCR used the HTBI primer set. MiXCR was run by TCRdb on the multiplex PCR reads, yielding one entry per CDR3 protein. The sample comprises about 340,000 distinct CDR3 sequences, 15% to 20% of which are singletons, and around 50% rests with the top ten. Sequencing was done on a sample of blood. These receptor sequences come from a woman in her fifties or sixties with Graves' hyperthyroidism.

In the case of this clonotype: One junction end does not reproduce the germline sequence, and a read error may be involved. This rearrangement joins TRBV12-3 or TRBV12-4 to TRBJ2-7, with TRBD2 identical over 9 bases. The CDR3 loop spans 13 amino acids. CDR3 sequence reads: CTSRLAETYEQYF. In DNA form, the CDR3 reads TGTACCAGCAGACTAGCGGAGACCTACGAGCAGTACTTC.

The chain combines TRBV14 with TRBJ1-1, with unresolved D. The CDR3 covers 13 residues. The ends were cut back, 1 base at V and 4 bases at J, with 7 bases in the middle. Germline V gene sequence: CDR1 SGHDN, CDR2 FVKESK. CDR3 sequence (DNA): TGTGCCAGCAGCCAAGCAGACGGCACTGAAGCTTTCTTT. Protein sequence: CASSQADGTEAFF.

The V gene is TRBV10-3, the J gene TRBJ2-7; 8 bases fit TRBD1. The CDR3 sequence is 15 residues long. Germline trimming cut 3 bases from V and 3 bases from J; bases unmatched to any gene: 7. Looked up from germline, CDR1 is ENHRY and CDR2 is SYGVKD. CDR3 sequence (DNA): TGTGCCATCAGTGATCAGGGGGCAAGAAACTACGAGCAGTACTTC. Protein product: CAISDQGARNYEQYF.

The sample holds many counts of this clonotype. The genes are TRBV7-9 and TRBJ2-1; 7 bases align to TRBD2. The CDR3 extends over 14 amino acids. J gave up 6 bases and V 6 bases, and 8 bases lay outside the gene matches. CDR1 is SEHNR and CDR2 is FQNEAQ in the germline V gene (reference sequence). This chain's CDR3 is CASRKAGDLNEQFF. CDR3 DNA: TGTGCCAGCAGAAAGGCGGGAGATCTCAATGAGCAGTTCTTC.